The rows below give T cell receptor beta chains drawn from one sample of a study of shared clonotypes between healthy human individuals. TCRdb keeps only in-frame clones here, not all; method: immunoSEQ multiplex PCR. The profile shows approximately 1,000,000 clones, about 80% of them singletons. Material for sequencing was memory CD4+ T cells from PBMCs. All receptors come from a man aged 18 to 29 in good health. Some clones in this sample may be carry-over from other donors' samples. CDR3s include the opening cysteine and the closing phenylalanine or tryptophan. Each record gives: J gene, V gene, D gene, clone size, CDR3 protein, CDR3 DNA. D genes are given only for firm matches. Only part of the rows carry a size: once, few, many, or a class if the clone is expanded.

TRBJ2-7,TRBV9,TRBD1,once,CASSVALGQGAGEQYF,TGTGCCAGCAGCGTAGCTTTGGGACAGGGGGCGGGTGAGCAGTACTTC
TRBJ1-1,TRBV28,.,.,CASSGTGWDTEAFF,TGTGCCAGCAGTGGGACGGGATGGGACACTGAAGCTTTCTTT
TRBJ2-2,TRBV4-2,TRBD1,.,CASSVGTGTNTGELFF,TGTGCCAGCAGCGTCGGGACAGGGACTAACACCGGGGAGCTGTTTTTT
TRBJ2-7,TRBV11-2,TRBD2,.,CASSLVGLAGGRYEQYF,TGTGCCAGCAGCTTAGTCGGGCTAGCGGGAGGCCGGTACGAGCAGTACTTC
TRBJ2-7,TRBV4-3,.,.,CASSQWAGGSYEQYF,TGCGCCAGCAGCCAATGGGCCGGAGGTTCCTACGAGCAGTACTTC
TRBJ1-6,TRBV13,TRBD1,.,CASSRLLSDRVTSLHF,TGTGCCAGCAGTCGTTTACTGTCGGACAGGGTGACCTCCCTCCACTTT
TRBJ2-5,TRBV11-3,.,.,CASSLGLRQSGETQYF,TGTGCCAGCAGCTTAGGTTTACGACAGTCAGGAGAGACCCAGTACTTC
TRBJ2-3,TRBV29-1,.,once,CSVEGQGADTQYF,TGCAGCGTTGAAGGCCAGGGCGCAGATACGCAGTATTTT
TRBJ2-7,TRBV25-1,TRBD1,.,CASTQGQGAREQYF,TGTGCCAGCACTCAGGGACAGGGGGCGCGGGAGCAGTACTTC
TRBJ2-5,TRBV7-2,.,few,CASSSQETQYF,TGTGCCAGCAGCTCGCAAGAGACCCAGTACTTC
TRBJ1-2,TRBV19,.,.,CASQKANYGYTF,TGTGCCAGCCAAAAAGCTAACTATGGCTACACCTTC
TRBJ1-5,TRBV11-2,TRBD1,.,CASSLVGTAIGAQHF,TGTGCCAGCAGCTTAGTTGGGACAGCGATTGGGGCCCAGCATTTT
TRBJ2-5,TRBV28,.,.,CASSYRETHYF,TGTGCCAGCAGTTATAGAGAGACCCATTACTTC
TRBJ2-7,TRBV6-5,TRBD1,few,CASSYSSGTGTAQYF,TGTGCCAGCAGTTACTCCTCCGGGACAGGGACGGCGCAGTACTTC
TRBJ2-7,TRBV10-3,.,.,CAISVGGAARPPYEQYF,TGTGCCATCAGTGTCGGGGGAGCAGCACGCCCCCCCTACGAGCAGTACTTC
TRBJ2-5,TRBV5-1,TRBD2,.,CASSVSSTSGRSETQYF,TGCGCCAGCAGCGTGTCCTCGACTAGCGGGAGGTCCGAGACCCAGTACTTC
TRBJ2-5,TRBV2,.,.,CASSEEREETQYF,TGTGCCAGCAGTGAAGAACGCGAAGAGACCCAGTACTTC
TRBJ1-5,TRBV10-3,.,.,CAISDNRGENQPQHF,TGTGCCATCAGTGACAATAGGGGTGAGAATCAGCCCCAGCATTTT
TRBJ2-5,TRBV7-2,TRBD1,.,CASWQGDVSETQYF,TGTGCCAGCTGGCAGGGGGACGTGTCGGAGACCCAGTACTTC
TRBJ1-2,TRBV7-9,.,.,CASSRGANELFNYGYTF,TGTGCCAGCAGCCGGGGGGCGAACGAGCTGTTCAACTATGGCTACACCTTC
TRBJ2-6,TRBV14,TRBD2,.,CASSQGGTSGTFSGANVLTF,TGTGCCAGCAGCCAAGGGGGGACTAGCGGGACTTTTTCTGGGGCCAACGTCCTGACTTTC
TRBJ2-5,TRBV28,.,.,CASLPARRGETQYF,TGTGCCAGCCTACCCGCAAGGAGGGGAGAGACCCAGTACTTC
TRBJ1-2,TRBV5-4,.,.,CASSPLESGYGYTF,TGTGCCAGCAGCCCGTTGGAGTCTGGTTATGGCTACACCTTC
TRBJ1-1,TRBV28,TRBD1,.,CASSLRSGRGAEAFF,TGTGCCAGCAGTTTACGTTCTGGCAGGGGGGCTGAAGCTTTCTTT
TRBJ2-1,TRBV29-1,TRBD1,.,CSVPPGQSYNEQFF,TGCAGCGTTCCCCCGGGACAGTCCTACAATGAGCAGTTCTTC
TRBJ1-5,TRBV10-3,TRBD1,.,CATRNQGALGNQPQHF,TGTGCCACTAGGAATCAGGGGGCTCTCGGCAATCAGCCCCAGCATTTT
TRBJ2-7,TRBV11-3,TRBD2,.,CASSRTSGSDEQYF,TGTGCCAGCAGCCGGACTAGCGGGAGCGACGAGCAGTACTTC
TRBJ2-1,TRBV6-1,TRBD1,.,CASSKGQGASYNEQFF,TGTGCCAGCAGTAAAGGACAGGGGGCATCCTACAATGAGCAGTTCTTC
TRBJ2-5,TRBV2,.,few,CASSEAPGQGGGTQYF,TGTGCCAGCAGTGAAGCTCCCGGACAGGGCGGGGGGACCCAGTACTTC
TRBJ1-2,TRBV2,.,.,CASRPDAGVDYGYTF,TGTGCCAGCAGACCTGACGCAGGGGTAGACTATGGCTACACCTTC
TRBJ2-3,TRBV7-3,TRBD2,.,CASSLRGLAGVGGTDTQYF,TGTGCCAGCAGCTTAAGGGGACTAGCGGGAGTTGGGGGCACAGATACGCAGTATTTT
TRBJ1-2,TRBV19,TRBD1,.,CASSRGYNYGYTF,TGTGCCAGTAGCAGGGGGTATAACTATGGCTACACCTTC
TRBJ2-1,TRBV20-1,.,.,CSARPVSEQFF,TGCAGTGCTAGACCAGTAAGCGAGCAGTTCTTC
TRBJ2-7,TRBV7-9,TRBD1,.,CASSGTEDYEQYF,TGTGCCAGCAGTGGGACAGAGGACTACGAGCAGTACTTC
TRBJ2-7,TRBV19,.,.,CASSIGAGYYEQYF,TGTGCCAGTAGTATAGGGGCGGGATACTACGAGCAGTACTTC
TRBJ1-2,TRBV29-1,.,.,CSVEEWQGVVGGYTF,TGCAGCGTTGAAGAGTGGCAAGGGGTTGTAGGGGGCTACACCTTC
TRBJ2-3,TRBV5-1,.,.,CASSLLSGGGRGGTDTQYF,TGCGCCAGCAGCTTGCTGTCGGGAGGGGGCCGAGGGGGCACAGATACGCAGTATTTT
TRBJ2-3,TRBV6-1,TRBD2,.,CASSEDGAGGSHADTQYF,TGTGCCAGCAGTGAAGACGGAGCGGGAGGGTCCCACGCAGATACGCAGTATTTT
TRBJ1-2,TRBV7-8,.,.,CASSLERSLGYTF,TGTGCCAGCAGCTTAGAACGGTCACTTGGCTACACCTTC
TRBJ2-2,TRBV7-3,TRBD2,.,CASAPGAGGGPGELFF,TGTGCCAGCGCGCCTGGGGCGGGAGGGGGCCCCGGGGAGCTGTTTTTT
TRBJ1-4,TRBV18,.,.,CASSLFSVGENEKLFF,TGTGCCAGCTCACTTTTTTCGGTAGGGGAGAATGAAAAACTGTTTTTT
TRBJ1-2,TRBV5-1,.,.,CASSLDGGYTF,TGCGCCAGCAGCCTAGACGGTGGCTACACCTTC
TRBJ1-6,TRBV7-3,.,.,CASSLNGTPGSPLHF,TGTGCCAGCAGCTTAAACGGGACACCAGGGTCACCCCTCCACTTT
TRBJ2-1,TRBV7-2,TRBD1,.,CASSLGQGVSNEQFF,TGTGCCAGCAGCTTGGGACAGGGGGTGAGCAATGAGCAGTTCTTC
TRBJ1-1,TRBV6-6,.,.,CASIGEWRAFF,TGTGCCAGCATTGGGGAGTGGAGAGCTTTCTTT
TRBJ2-1,TRBV1,.,.,CTSIIPGGSGRGGEQFF,TGCACCAGCATCATCCCGGGTGGAAGCGGGAGGGGGGGTGAGCAGTTCTTC
TRBJ1-4,TRBV9,.,.,CASSVGPGATNEKLFF,TGTGCCAGCAGCGTAGGCCCGGGTGCAACTAATGAAAAACTGTTTTTT
TRBJ2-7,TRBV20-1,.,.,CSANSVEQYF,TGCAGTGCGAATTCAGTGGAGCAGTACTTC
TRBJ2-4,TRBV4-3,TRBD2,.,CASSHELDSGRGNIQYF,TGCGCCAGCAGCCATGAACTTGATAGCGGGAGGGGGAACATTCAGTACTTC